The 7 T cell receptor beta chains presented below share a single source sample, sequenced in a study of shared clonotypes between healthy human individuals. Sequencing was performed with immunoSEQ multiplex PCR; in TCRdb, only in-frame clones are kept and a portion is missing. The data hold some 1.5 million clones, with 95% to 99% observed a single time. Sequencing was done on a sample of naive CD4+ T cells sorted from blood. This sample's subset: CD45RA+ positively selected. The source is a man younger than 40 in good health.

This chain uses TRBV11-2 with TRBJ2-3; D unclear. V shed 4 bases and J shed 4 bases, with 3 bases lying between them. The CDR3 has 11 residues. Germline V gene data show CDR1 as SGHAT and CDR2 as FQNNGV. Here the CDR3 reads CASSSPDTQYF. For the CDR3, the DNA is TGTGCCAGCAGCTCCCCAGATACGCAGTATTTT.

V is TRBV9 and J is TRBJ2-7, with D perhaps TRBD1 or TRBD2 (6 bases each). Germline V gene lookup returns CDR1 SGDLS and CDR2 YYNGEE. The CDR3 is made up of 17 amino acids. V dropped 4 bases and J dropped 7 bases, with 27 bases sitting between them. The CDR3, as DNA: TGTGCCAGCAGCAATCAAGGGACACCCGCCGCTCGGGGGGAGCAGTACTTC. This gives the protein CASSNQGTPAARGEQYF. Full variable domain (missing parts from reference TRBV9 and TRBJ2-7): DSGVTQTPKHLITATGQRVTLRCSPRSGDLSVYWYQQSLDQGLQFLIQYYNGEERAKGNILERFSAQQFPDLHSELNLSSLELGDSALYFCASSNQGTPAARGEQYFGPGTRLTVT.

V is TRBV28 and J is TRBJ1-5, with 10 bases that match TRBD1. V was clipped by 2 bases and J by 5 bases; unmatched bases: 3. CDR1 is MDHEN and CDR2 is SYDVKM in the germline V gene. The CDR3 has 15 residues. The CDR3, as DNA: TGTGCCAGCAGTTTAGTGACAGGGGGCTATCAGCCCCAGCATTTT. It codes for CASSLVTGGYQPQHF.

This clone was observed a single time. The V gene is TRBV28, the J gene TRBJ2-7; D may be TRBD1 or TRBD2 (5 bases each). Per germline, CDR1 MDHEN and CDR2 SYDVKM. Trimming stripped 6 bases from V and 7 bases from J, with 28 bases between. The CDR3 is 17 amino acids. CDR3 sequence: CASRFNLRDPLRGEQYF. The CDR3 nucleotides read TGTGCCAGCAGGTTCAACCTCCGGGACCCACTAAGGGGAGAGCAGTACTTC. Full variable domain (outside the CDR3, taken from reference TRBV28 and TRBJ2-7): DVKVTQSSRYLVKRTGEKVFLECVQDMDHENMFWYRQDPGLGLRLIYFSYDVKMKEKGDIPEGYSVSREKKERFSLILESASTNQTSMYLCASRFNLRDPLRGEQYFGPGTRLTVT.

This chain connects TRBV2 to TRBJ2-7; D remains ambiguous. This CDR3 is 11 amino acids long. V lost 6 bases to trimming and J lost 4 bases, with 7 bases between them. CDR1 and CDR2 (germline): SNHLY, FYNNEI. This CDR3 is CASRNKYEQYF. Written as DNA, the CDR3 is TGTGCCAGCAGGAACAAATACGAGCAGTACTTC.

A single count supports this clone. This chain connects TRBV4-3 to TRBJ2-4; 10 nucleotides agree with TRBD2. V lost 4 bases, J lost 9 bases, and 6 bases stayed unmatched. The CDR3 contains 14 residues. Germline values: CDR1 LGHNA, CDR2 YSLEER. DNA of the CDR3: TGCGCCAGCAGCCCTCCCGGGACTAGCGTCATTCAGTACTTC. It encodes CASSPPGTSVIQYF.

The J gene is TRBJ2-7, the V gene TRBV7-9; no reliable D call. The V gene's germline CDR1 is SEHNR and CDR2 FQNEAQ (reference sequence). The CDR3 extends over 14 amino acids. Trimming removed 5 bases from V and 2 bases from J, with 13 bases in between. As DNA, the CDR3 is TGTGCCAGCAGCGCCCTTGGCCTTCCCTACGAGCAGTACTTC. This gives the protein CASSALGLPYEQYF.